The 10 T cell receptor beta chains given below trace back to one sample, sequenced in a study of T cell repertoires in cytomegalovirus infection. TCRdb independently ran MiXCR on the reads; one entry per CDR3 protein. The sample includes roughly 720,000 distinct CDR3 sequences, less than 40% of them seen just once. The sequenced sample consisted of PBMCs. Receptors originate from a human donor in good health (CMV status not recorded). Some clones in this sample may be carry-over from other donors' samples.

The gene calls are TRBV6-5 and TRBJ2-1; the match to TRBD2 covers 9 bases. Germline V lookup: CDR1 MNHEY, CDR2 SVGAGI. V was pared by 6 bases and J by 6 bases, with 15 bases of the junction left unmatched. The CDR3 sequence is 17 residues long. The CDR3 reads CASSSLAGRPGPNEQFF. The CDR3 DNA is TGTGCCAGCAGCAGTCTAGCGGGACGTCCGGGGCCCAATGAGCAGTTCTTC.

This clonotype occurred a few times. The rearrangement links TRBV11-2 to TRBJ2-2, with no clear D. This CDR3 contains 14 residues. Deletions cut 7 bases from V and 4 bases from J, with 13 bases between. CDR1 is SGHAT, CDR2 FQNNGV, per germline. CDR3 nucleotide sequence: TGTGCCAGCACCTCCCGGGTCGTCACCGGGGAGCTGTTTTTT. Translation: CASTSRVVTGELFF.

The chain couples TRBV20-1 to TRBJ2-3; 7 positions match TRBD2. The CDR3 runs 12 residues. CDR1 DFQATT and CDR2 SNEGSKA come from the germline V gene (reference sequence). Trimming cost V 3 bases and J 4 bases; bases outside gene matches: 1. CDR3: CSARGGSDTQYF. The CDR3 DNA follows: TGCAGTGCTAGGGGGGGGTCAGATACGCAGTATTTT.

This clonotype was recorded a few times. V and J are TRBV6-6 and TRBJ2-1; 14 positions agree with TRBD2. The length of the CDR3 is 20 residues. The junction had 19 bases not matched to a gene; V was cut back by 8 bases and J by 4 bases. The germline CDR1 and CDR2 sequences are MNHNY and SVGAGI (reference sequence). For the CDR3, the DNA is TGTGCCAGCCCTCCCAGACGAGGGACTAGCGGGGGTGAAAATTACAATGAGCAGTTCTTC. This translates into CASPPRRGTSGGENYNEQFF.

This clonotype was seen a few times. V and J are TRBV20-1 and TRBJ2-7; no clear D. From germline, CDR1 is DFQATT and CDR2 SNEGSKA (reference sequence). The CDR3 loop spans 10 amino acids. V was clipped by 5 bases and J by 6 bases, with 8 bases between them. As DNA, the CDR3 is TGCAGTGCTGGTGGGCGCGAGCAGTACTTC. It translates to CSAGGREQYF.

The chain combines TRBV12-3 or TRBV12-4 with TRBJ2-2; the D gene is possibly TRBD1 (6 bases). Trimming shortened V by 5 bases and J by 7 bases, and 20 bases separated the two germline ends. The CDR3 has 16 residues. This chain's CDR3 is CASSPLWTAGNGELFF. CDR3 DNA sequence: TGTGCCAGCAGTCCTCTTTGGACAGCTGGGAACGGGGAGCTGTTTTTT.

This clonotype was found many times. The chain is built from TRBV7-2 and TRBJ2-3, with D possibly being TRBD1 (6 bases). Trimming left V 5 bases short and J 6 bases short, with 15 bases between. The CDR3 runs 14 residues. Germline loops: CDR1 SGHTA, CDR2 FQGNSA. In nucleotides, the CDR3 is TGTGCCAGCAGCCGGACCTTCCAGGGGGATACGCAGTATTTT. Its protein product is CASSRTFQGDTQYF.

This clonotype showed up just a few times. Germline and junction disagree at one end, which may indicate a read error. The V call is TRBV2, the J call TRBJ1-1, with 7 positions matching TRBD1. The CDR3 is 15 residues long. Germline CDR1 reads SNHLY; CDR2 reads FYNNEI. This chain's CDR3 is CASGQSRTGYTGAFF. CDR3 sequence (DNA): TGTGCCAGCGGTCAATCGAGGACAGGTTACACTGGAGCTTTCTTT.

This chain connects TRBV29-1 to TRBJ1-5; perhaps TRBD1 as D (5 bases). Germline CDR1 and CDR2: SQVTM and ANQGSEA. This CDR3 is built from 12 residues. V lost 4 bases and J 4 bases, leaving 8 bases between the germline ends. The chain's CDR3 is CSVGSGNQPQHF. Written as DNA, the CDR3 is TGCAGCGTTGGTTCAGGGAATCAGCCCCAGCATTTT.

The chain is built from TRBV12-3 or TRBV12-4 and TRBJ1-4; perhaps TRBD1 as D (5 bases). V was cut by 8 bases and J by 6 bases, with 16 bases left in between. The CDR3 runs 14 residues. CDR3 in amino acids: CASGSKGAYEKLFF. The CDR3 DNA sequence: TGTGCCAGCGGGTCTAAAGGGGCGTATGAAAAACTGTTTTTT.